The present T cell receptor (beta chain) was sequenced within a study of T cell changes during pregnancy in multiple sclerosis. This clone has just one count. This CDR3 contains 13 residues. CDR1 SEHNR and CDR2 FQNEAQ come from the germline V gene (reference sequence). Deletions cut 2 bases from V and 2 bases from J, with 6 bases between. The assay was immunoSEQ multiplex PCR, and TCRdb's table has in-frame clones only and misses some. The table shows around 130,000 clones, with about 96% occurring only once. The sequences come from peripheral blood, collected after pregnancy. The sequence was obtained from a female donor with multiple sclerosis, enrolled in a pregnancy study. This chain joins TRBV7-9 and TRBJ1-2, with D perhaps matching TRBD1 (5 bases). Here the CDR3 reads CASSLKGNYGYTF. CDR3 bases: TGTGCCAGCAGCTTAAAGGGGAACTATGGCTACACCTTC.